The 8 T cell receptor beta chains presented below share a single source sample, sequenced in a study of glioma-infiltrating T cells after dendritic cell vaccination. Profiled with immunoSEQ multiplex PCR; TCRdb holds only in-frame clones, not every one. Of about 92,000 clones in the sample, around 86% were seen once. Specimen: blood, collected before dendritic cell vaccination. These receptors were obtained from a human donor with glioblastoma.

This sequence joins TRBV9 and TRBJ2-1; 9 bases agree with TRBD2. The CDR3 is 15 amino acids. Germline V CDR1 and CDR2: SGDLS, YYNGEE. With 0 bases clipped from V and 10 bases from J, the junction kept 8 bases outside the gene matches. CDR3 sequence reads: CASSVASGAPDEQFF. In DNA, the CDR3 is TGTGCCAGCAGCGTAGCTAGCGGGGCCCCCGACGAGCAGTTCTTC.

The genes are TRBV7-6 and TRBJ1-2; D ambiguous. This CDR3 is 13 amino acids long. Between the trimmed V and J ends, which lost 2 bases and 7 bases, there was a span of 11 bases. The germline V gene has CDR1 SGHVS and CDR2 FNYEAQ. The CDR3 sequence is CASSLNSGGGYTF. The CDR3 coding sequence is TGTGCCAGCAGCTTAAACTCAGGAGGTGGCTACACCTTC.

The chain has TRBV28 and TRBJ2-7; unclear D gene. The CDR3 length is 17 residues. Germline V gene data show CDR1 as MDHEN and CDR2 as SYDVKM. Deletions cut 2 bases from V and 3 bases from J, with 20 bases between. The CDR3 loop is CASSLTPLSPIYYEQYF. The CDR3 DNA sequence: TGTGCCAGCAGTTTAACTCCTTTGAGCCCTATCTACTACGAGCAGTACTTC. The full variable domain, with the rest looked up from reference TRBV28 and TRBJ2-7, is DVKVTQSSRYLVKRTGEKVFLECVQDMDHENMFWYRQDPGLGLRLIYFSYDVKMKEKGDIPEGYSVSREKKERFSLILESASTNQTSMYLCASSLTPLSPIYYEQYFGPGTRLTVT.

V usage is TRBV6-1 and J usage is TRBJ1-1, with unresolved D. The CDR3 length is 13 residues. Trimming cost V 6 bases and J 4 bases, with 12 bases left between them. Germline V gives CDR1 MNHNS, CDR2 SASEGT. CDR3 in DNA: TGTGCCAGCAGGGCTGACACCGTCACTGAAGCTTTCTTT. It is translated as CASRADTVTEAFF.

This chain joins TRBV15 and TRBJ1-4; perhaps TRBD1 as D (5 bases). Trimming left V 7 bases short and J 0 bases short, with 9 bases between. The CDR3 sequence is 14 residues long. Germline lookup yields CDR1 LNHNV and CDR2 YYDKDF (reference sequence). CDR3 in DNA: TGTGCCACCACCTGGGGGGCAACTAATGAAAAACTGTTTTTT. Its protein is CATTWGATNEKLFF.

CDR3 DNA sequence: TGTGCCAGCAGCGTAGGGACAGGGTGGACCGGGGAGCTGTTTTTT. Translation gives CASSVGTGWTGELFF. The V call is TRBV9, the J call TRBJ2-2, with TRBD1 matching 8 bases. The length of the CDR3 is 15 residues. Trimming took 0 bases from V and 5 from J; bases not matched to a gene: 3. Germline CDR1 reads SGDLS; CDR2 reads YYNGEE.

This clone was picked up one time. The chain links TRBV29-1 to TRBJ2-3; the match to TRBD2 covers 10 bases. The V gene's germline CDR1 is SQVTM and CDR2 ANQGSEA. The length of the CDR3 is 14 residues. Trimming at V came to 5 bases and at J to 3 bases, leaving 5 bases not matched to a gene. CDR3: CSVTRTSGTDTQYF. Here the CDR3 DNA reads TGCAGCGTTACAAGGACTAGCGGTACAGATACGCAGTATTTT.

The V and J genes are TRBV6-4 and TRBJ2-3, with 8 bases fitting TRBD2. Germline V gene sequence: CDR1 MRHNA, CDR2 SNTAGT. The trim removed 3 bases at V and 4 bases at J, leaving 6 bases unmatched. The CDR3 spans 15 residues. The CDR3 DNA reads TGTGCCAGCAGTGAGGACGGGGGGGCCGCAGATACGCAGTATTTT. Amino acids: CASSEDGGAADTQYF.